The 3 T cell receptor beta chains below all came from one sample that was sequenced in a study of blood T cell repertoires in COVID-19. The data were produced by immunoSEQ multiplex PCR, yet TCRdb's version contains in-frame clones alone and is incomplete. The table shows roughly 250,000 clones, with 80% to 90% occurring only once. Specimen: peripheral blood. The receptors shown here come from a woman in her twenties or thirties with COVID-19, enrolled during active disease.

The V call is TRBV7-6, the J call TRBJ2-5; 10 bases map to TRBD2. Trimming at V came to 2 bases and at J to 2 bases, leaving 5 bases not matched to a gene. This CDR3 spans 16 amino acids. CDR1 and CDR2 from the germline V gene are SGHVS and FNYEAQ. CDR3 coding DNA: TGTGCCAGCAGCTTATCCCCAGCGGGGGGGCAAGAGACCCAGTACTTC. It encodes CASSLSPAGGQETQYF. Using reference TRBV7-6 and TRBJ2-5 for the parts outside the CDR3, the full variable domain is GAGVSQSPRYKVTKRGQDVALRCDPISGHVSLYWYRQALGQGPEFLTYFNYEAQQDKSGLPNDRFSAERPEGSISTLTIQRTEQRDSAMYRCASSLSPAGGQETQYFGPGTRLLVL.

The chain has TRBV5-1 and TRBJ2-7, with TRBD1 matching 10 bases. This CDR3 is built from 15 residues. V shed 4 bases and J 3 bases; nucleotides not matched to a gene: 7. Germline loops: CDR1 SGHRS, CDR2 YFSETQ. In DNA form, the CDR3 reads TGCGCCAGCAGCCCAAGACAGGGGGCGTTCTACGAGCAGTACTTC. Its protein is CASSPRQGAFYEQYF.

This sequence joins TRBV27 and TRBJ1-3; TRBD1 aligns across 11 bases. Germline CDR1 reads MNHEY; CDR2 reads SMNVEV (reference sequence). This CDR3 is built from 17 residues. After removal of 6 bases from V and 2 bases from J, the junction contained 9 bases not matched to a gene. DNA of the CDR3: TGTGCCAGCAGGCGTTATGGACAGGGGGCTACTGGAAACACCATATATTTT. Translated, it gives CASRRYGQGATGNTIYF.